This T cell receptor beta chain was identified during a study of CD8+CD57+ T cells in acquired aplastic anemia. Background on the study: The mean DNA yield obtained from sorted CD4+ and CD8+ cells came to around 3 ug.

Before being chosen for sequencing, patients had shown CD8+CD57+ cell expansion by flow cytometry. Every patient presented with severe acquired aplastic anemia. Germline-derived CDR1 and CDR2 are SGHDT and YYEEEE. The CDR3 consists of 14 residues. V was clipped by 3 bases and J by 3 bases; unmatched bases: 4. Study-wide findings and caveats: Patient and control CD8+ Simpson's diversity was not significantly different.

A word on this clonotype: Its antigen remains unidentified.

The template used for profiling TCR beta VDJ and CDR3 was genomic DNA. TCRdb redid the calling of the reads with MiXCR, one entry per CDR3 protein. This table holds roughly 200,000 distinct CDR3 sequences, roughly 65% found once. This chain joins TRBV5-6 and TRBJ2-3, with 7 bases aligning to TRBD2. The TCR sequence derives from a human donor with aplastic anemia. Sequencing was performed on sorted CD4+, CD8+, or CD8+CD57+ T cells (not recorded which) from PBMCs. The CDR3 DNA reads TGTGCCAGCAGCTCGAGCGGGGCAACAGATACGCAGTATTTT. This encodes CASSSSGATDTQYF.